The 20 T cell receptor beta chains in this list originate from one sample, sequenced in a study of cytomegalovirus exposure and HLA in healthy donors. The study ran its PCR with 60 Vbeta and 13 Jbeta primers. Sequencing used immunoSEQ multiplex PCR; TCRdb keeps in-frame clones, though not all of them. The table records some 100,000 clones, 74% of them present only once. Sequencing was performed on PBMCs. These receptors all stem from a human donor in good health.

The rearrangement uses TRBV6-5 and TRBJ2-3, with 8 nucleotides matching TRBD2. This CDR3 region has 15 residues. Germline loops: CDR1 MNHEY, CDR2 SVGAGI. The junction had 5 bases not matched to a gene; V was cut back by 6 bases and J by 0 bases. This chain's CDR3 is CASSPPGGSTDTQYF. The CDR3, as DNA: TGTGCCAGCAGCCCTCCGGGGGGGAGCACAGATACGCAGTATTTT.

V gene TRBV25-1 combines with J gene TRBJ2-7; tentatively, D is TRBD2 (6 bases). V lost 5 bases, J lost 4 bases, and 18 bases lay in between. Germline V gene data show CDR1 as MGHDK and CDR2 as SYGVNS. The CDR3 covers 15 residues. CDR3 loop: CASSTRLGGLYEQYF. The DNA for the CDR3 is TGTGCCAGCAGTACTCGACTCGGGGGATTATACGAGCAGTACTTC.

CDR3 in amino acids: CASSRQTGSSGNTIYF. CDR3 in DNA: TGTGCCAGCAGCCGTCAGACAGGGAGCTCTGGAAACACCATATATTTT. V gene TRBV4-2 combines with J gene TRBJ1-3; 7 bases are shared with TRBD1. This CDR3 has 16 residues. V lost 4 bases to trimming and J lost 0 bases; unmatched junction nucleotides: 6. Germline CDR1 LGHNA, CDR2 YNFKEQ.

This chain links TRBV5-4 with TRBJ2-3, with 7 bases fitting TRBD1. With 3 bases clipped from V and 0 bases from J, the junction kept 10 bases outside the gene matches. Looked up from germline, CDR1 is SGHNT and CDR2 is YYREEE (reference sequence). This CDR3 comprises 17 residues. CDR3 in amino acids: CASSYKTGTSSTDTQYF. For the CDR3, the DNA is TGTGCCAGCAGCTACAAGACAGGGACGTCTAGCACAGATACGCAGTATTTT.

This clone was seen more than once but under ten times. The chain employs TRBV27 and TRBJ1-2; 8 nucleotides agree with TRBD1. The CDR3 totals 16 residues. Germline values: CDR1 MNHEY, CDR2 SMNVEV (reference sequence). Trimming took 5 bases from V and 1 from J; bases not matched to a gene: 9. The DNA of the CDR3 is TGTGCCAGCAGTCCTCTAGGGACAGGCCTTAACTATGGCTACACCTTC. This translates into CASSPLGTGLNYGYTF.

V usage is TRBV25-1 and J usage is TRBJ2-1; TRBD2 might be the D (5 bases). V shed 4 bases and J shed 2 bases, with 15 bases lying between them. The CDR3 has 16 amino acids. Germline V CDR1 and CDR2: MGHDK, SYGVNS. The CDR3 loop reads CASSAASGAPYNEQFF. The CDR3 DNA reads TGTGCCAGCAGTGCCGCCAGCGGAGCCCCCTACAATGAGCAGTTCTTC.

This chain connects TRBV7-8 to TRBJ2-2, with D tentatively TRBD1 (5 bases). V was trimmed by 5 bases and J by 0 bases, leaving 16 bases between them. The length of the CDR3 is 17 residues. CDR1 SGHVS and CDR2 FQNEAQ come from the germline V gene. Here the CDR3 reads CASSQRGRNANTGELFF. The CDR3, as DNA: TGTGCCAGCAGCCAAAGGGGCAGAAATGCGAACACCGGGGAGCTGTTTTTT.

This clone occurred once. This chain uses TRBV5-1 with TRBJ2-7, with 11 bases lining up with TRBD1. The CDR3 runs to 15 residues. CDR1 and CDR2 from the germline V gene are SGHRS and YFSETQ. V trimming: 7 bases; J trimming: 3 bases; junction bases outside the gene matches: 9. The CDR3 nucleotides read TGCGCCAGCCGCCCCTGGGACAGGGGGAACTACGAGCAGTACTTC. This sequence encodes CASRPWDRGNYEQYF.

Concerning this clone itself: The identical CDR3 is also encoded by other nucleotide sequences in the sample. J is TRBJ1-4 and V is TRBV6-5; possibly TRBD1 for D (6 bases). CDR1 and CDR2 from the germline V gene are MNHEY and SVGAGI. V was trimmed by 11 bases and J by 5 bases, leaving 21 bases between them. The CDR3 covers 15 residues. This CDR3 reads CAAAPLSGDNEKLFF. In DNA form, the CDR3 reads TGTGCCGCCGCCCCTTTGTCAGGGGACAATGAAAAACTGTTTTTT.

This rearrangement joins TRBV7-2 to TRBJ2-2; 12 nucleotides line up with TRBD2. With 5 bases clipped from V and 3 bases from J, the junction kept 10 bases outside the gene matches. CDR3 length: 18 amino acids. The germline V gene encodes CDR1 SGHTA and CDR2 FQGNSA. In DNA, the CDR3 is TGTGCCAGCAGCGCCACACTAGCGGGGGGATCTTACACCGGGGAGCTGTTTTTT. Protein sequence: CASSATLAGGSYTGELFF.

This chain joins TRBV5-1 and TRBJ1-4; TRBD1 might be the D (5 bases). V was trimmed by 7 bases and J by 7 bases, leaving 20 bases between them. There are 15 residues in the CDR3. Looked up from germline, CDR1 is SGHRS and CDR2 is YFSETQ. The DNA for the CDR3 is TGCGCCAGCCGGACGGGGGGACCTAATTCTGAAAAACTGTTTTTT. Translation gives CASRTGGPNSEKLFF.

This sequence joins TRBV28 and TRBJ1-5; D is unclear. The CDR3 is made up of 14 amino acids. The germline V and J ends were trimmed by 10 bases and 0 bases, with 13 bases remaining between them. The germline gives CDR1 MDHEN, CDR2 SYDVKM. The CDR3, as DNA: TGTGCCACCAGGACGGGTTATAGCAATCAGCCCCAGCATTTT. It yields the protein CATRTGYSNQPQHF. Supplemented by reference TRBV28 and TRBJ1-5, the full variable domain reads DVKVTQSSRYLVKRTGEKVFLECVQDMDHENMFWYRQDPGLGLRLIYFSYDVKMKEKGDIPEGYSVSREKKERFSLILESASTNQTSMYLCATRTGYSNQPQHFGDGTRLSIL.

CDR3 coding DNA: TGTGCCATTAAGGACAGCGCTAACACTGAAGCTTTCTTT. Translating it yields CAIKDSANTEAFF. The chain couples TRBV19 to TRBJ1-1; tentatively, D is TRBD1 (6 bases). Germline V CDR1 and CDR2: LNHDA, SQIVND (reference sequence). The CDR3 is 13 amino acids. Trimming pared 10 bases from V and 2 bases from J, leaving 14 bases between.

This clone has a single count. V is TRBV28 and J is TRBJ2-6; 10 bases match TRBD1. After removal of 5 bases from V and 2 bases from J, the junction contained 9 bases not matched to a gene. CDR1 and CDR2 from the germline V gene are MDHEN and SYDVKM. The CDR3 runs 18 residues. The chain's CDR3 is CASSRPGQGLTGANVLTF. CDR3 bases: TGTGCCAGCAGTCGTCCGGGACAGGGGCTTACTGGGGCCAACGTCCTGACTTTC.

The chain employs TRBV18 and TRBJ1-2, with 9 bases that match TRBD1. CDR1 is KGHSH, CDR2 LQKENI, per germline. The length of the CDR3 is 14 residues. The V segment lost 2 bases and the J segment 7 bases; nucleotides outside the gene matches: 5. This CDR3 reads CASSPTDRGGGYTF. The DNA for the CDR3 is TGTGCCAGCTCACCAACGGACAGGGGAGGTGGCTACACCTTC.

The CDR3 nucleotides are TGTGCCAGCAGTTACTCGACAGGGCAGGCCAAAAACATTCAGTACTTC. Its protein is CASSYSTGQAKNIQYF. The chain joins TRBV6-6 to TRBJ2-4; 7 positions agree with TRBD1. Germline V gives CDR1 MNHNY, CDR2 SVGAGI (reference sequence). The CDR3 covers 16 residues. V shed 0 bases and J 1 base; nucleotides not matched to a gene: 3.

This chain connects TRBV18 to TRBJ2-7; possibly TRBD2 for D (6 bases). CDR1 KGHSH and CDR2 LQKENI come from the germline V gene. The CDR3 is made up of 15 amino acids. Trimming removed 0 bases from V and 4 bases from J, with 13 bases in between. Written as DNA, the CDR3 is TGTGCCAGCTCACCACCGTCAACGACTAGATACGAGCAGTACTTC. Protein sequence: CASSPPSTTRYEQYF. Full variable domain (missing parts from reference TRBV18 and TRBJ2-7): NAGVMQNPRHLVRRRGQEARLRCSPMKGHSHVYWYRQLPEEGLKFMVYLQKENIIDESGMPKERFSAEFPKEGPSILRIQQVVRGDSAAYFCASSPPSTTRYEQYFGPGTRLTVT.

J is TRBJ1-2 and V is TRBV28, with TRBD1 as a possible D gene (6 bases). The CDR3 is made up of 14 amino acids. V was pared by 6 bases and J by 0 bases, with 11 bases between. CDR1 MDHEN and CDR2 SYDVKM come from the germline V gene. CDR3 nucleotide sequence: TGTGCCAGCAGGCCACAGGGCCCTAACTATGGCTACACCTTC. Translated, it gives CASRPQGPNYGYTF.

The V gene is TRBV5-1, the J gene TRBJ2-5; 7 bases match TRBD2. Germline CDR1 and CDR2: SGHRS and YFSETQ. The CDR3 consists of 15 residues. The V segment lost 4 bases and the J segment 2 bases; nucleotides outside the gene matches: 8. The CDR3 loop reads CASSPPGRKQETQYF. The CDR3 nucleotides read TGCGCCAGCAGCCCCCCCGGGAGGAAACAAGAGACCCAGTACTTC.

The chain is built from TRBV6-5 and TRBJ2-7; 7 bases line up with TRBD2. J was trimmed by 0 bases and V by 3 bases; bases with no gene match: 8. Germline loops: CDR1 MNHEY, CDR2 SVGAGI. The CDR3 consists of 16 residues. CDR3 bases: TGTGCCAGCAGTTATGCCATAGCGGGTGCCTCCTACGAGCAGTACTTC. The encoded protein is CASSYAIAGASYEQYF.